The 26 T cell receptor beta chains below come from one sample, sequenced in a study of cytomegalovirus exposure and HLA in healthy donors. 60 Vbeta and 13 Jbeta primers were used in PCR. Sequencing used immunoSEQ multiplex PCR; TCRdb keeps in-frame clones, though not all of them. The repertoire consists of some 150,000 clones, with roughly three quarters occurring once and the leading ten covering about 6.7%. Sequencing input: PBMCs. Receptor source: a woman in her thirties or forties in good health and CMV-seropositive.

The chain links TRBV5-1 to TRBJ2-5, with 11 bases lining up with TRBD2. Germline lookup yields CDR1 SGHRS and CDR2 YFSETQ. The V gene end was trimmed by 0 bases and the J gene end by 5 bases; junction bases not matched to a gene: 9. The CDR3 contains 17 residues. The CDR3 coding sequence is TGCGCCAGCAGCTTGGTACTAGCGGGGGCCGGTGCGGAGACCCAGTACTTC. Protein: CASSLVLAGAGAETQYF. Together with reference TRBV5-1 and TRBJ2-5, the CDR3 gives the full variable domain: KAGVTQTPRYLIKTRGQQVTLSCSPISGHRSVSWYQQTPGQGLQFLFEYFSETQRNKGNFPGRFSGRQFSNSRSEMNVSTLELGDSALYLCASSLVLAGAGAETQYFGPGTRLLVL.

This clone was found once. V gene TRBV9 combines with J gene TRBJ2-5, with 7 bases that match TRBD1. The DNA end is a closer match to TRBJ2-7, so the J assignment may be wrong. CDR3 length: 14 residues. Germline V CDR1 and CDR2: SGDLS, YYNGEE. The CDR3 DNA is TGTGCCAGCAGCCAAGAGACAGGGCCCTACGAGCAGTACTTC. Translating gives CASSQETGPYEQYF.

The chain links TRBV19 to TRBJ1-6; TRBD1 is a possible D gene (6 bases). Trimming stripped 4 bases from V and 7 bases from J, with 17 bases between. This CDR3 comprises 16 residues. Per germline, CDR1 LNHDA and CDR2 SQIVND (reference sequence). CDR3 region: CASSTNRGGQNSPLHF. DNA for the CDR3: TGTGCCAGTAGTACCAATCGGGGGGGGCAAAATTCACCCCTCCACTTT.

This chain links TRBV6-5 with TRBJ1-2, with D perhaps matching TRBD1 (5 bases). The CDR3 is 15 amino acids. CDR1 MNHEY and CDR2 SVGAGI come from the germline V gene. V lost 3 bases to trimming and J lost 5 bases, with 16 bases between them. The DNA of the CDR3 is TGTGCCAGCAGTTATAGACAGTCGTTGATGTATGGCTACACCTTC. Protein product: CASSYRQSLMYGYTF.

The chain combines TRBV4-1 with TRBJ2-7; 7 nucleotides agree with TRBD1. Unmatched junction bases numbered 9, after V lost 5 bases and J lost 5 bases. Germline V CDR1 and CDR2: MGHRA, YSYEKL. The CDR3 covers 14 residues. CDR3 protein: CASSDPGQPNEQYF. The CDR3 DNA reads as TGCGCCAGCAGCGACCCGGGACAGCCCAACGAGCAGTACTTC.

V gene TRBV2 combines with J gene TRBJ1-6, with 8 bases fitting TRBD1. Looked up from germline, CDR1 is SNHLY and CDR2 is FYNNEI. The CDR3 is 12 residues long. V was pared by 7 bases and J by 10 bases, with 3 bases of the junction left unmatched. The CDR3 region has the DNA TGTGCCAGCACAGGGGGCGAATCACCCCTCCACTTT. This gives the protein CASTGGESPLHF.

The chain is built from TRBV19 and TRBJ2-1, with 12 positions matching TRBD2. The CDR3 spans 16 residues. Germline values: CDR1 LNHDA, CDR2 SQIVND (reference sequence). With V trimmed by 6 bases and J by 6 bases, 9 bases remained unmatched. DNA for the CDR3: TGTGCCAGTAGACCCCTAGCGGGGGGGTGGGTCAATGAGCAGTTCTTC. It codes for CASRPLAGGWVNEQFF.

This clone was detected only once. The rearrangement uses TRBV9 and TRBJ1-4, with TRBD1 matching 9 bases. Germline-derived CDR1 and CDR2 are SGDLS and YYNGEE. Germline trimming cut 3 bases from V and 7 bases from J; bases unmatched to any gene: 10. This CDR3 contains 16 residues. The DNA of the CDR3 is TGTGCCAGCAGCGAATATGGGGGACAGGGAGGTGAAAAACTGTTTTTT. It yields the protein CASSEYGGQGGEKLFF. The entire variable domain, with the rest obtained from reference TRBV9 and TRBJ1-4, is as follows: DSGVTQTPKHLITATGQRVTLRCSPRSGDLSVYWYQQSLDQGLQFLIQYYNGEERAKGNILERFSAQQFPDLHSELNLSSLELGDSALYFCASSEYGGQGGEKLFFGSGTQLSVL.

This chain uses TRBV30 with TRBJ2-7; maybe TRBD2 (7 bases). V was cut by 5 bases and J by 0 bases, with 20 bases left in between. CDR1 and CDR2 (germline): GTSNPN, SVGIG (reference sequence). The CDR3 has 16 amino acids. CDR3: CAWAGRGAESSYEQYF. The CDR3 nucleotides read TGTGCCTGGGCAGGTCGGGGGGCAGAGAGCTCCTACGAGCAGTACTTC.

V and J are TRBV10-2 and TRBJ1-5, with D perhaps TRBD1 (5 bases). The germline V and J ends were trimmed by 3 bases and 5 bases, with 8 bases remaining between them. The CDR3 consists of 13 residues. Germline assignment: CDR1 WSHSY and CDR2 SAAADI. The CDR3 reads CASSDAGDQPQHF. The CDR3 coding sequence is TGCGCCAGCAGTGACGCGGGGGATCAGCCCCAGCATTTT.

This clone was seen only a few times. This CDR3 is also generated by other DNA sequences in the sample. The chain combines TRBV6-5 with TRBJ2-5, with D possibly being TRBD2 (6 bases). CDR3 length equals 15 residues. V was clipped by 0 bases and J by 1 base, with 9 bases between them. Germline loops: CDR1 MNHEY, CDR2 SVGAGI. The DNA of the CDR3 is TGTGCCAGCAGTTACTCGGGGGGTTTCCAAGAGACCCAGTACTTC. Translation: CASSYSGGFQETQYF.

The J gene is TRBJ1-2, the V gene TRBV6-5, with TRBD1 matching 8 bases. Trimming at V came to 0 bases and at J to 10 bases, leaving 10 bases not matched to a gene. Per germline, CDR1 MNHEY and CDR2 SVGAGI. There are 15 residues in the CDR3. The chain's CDR3 is CASSYSGSGDRLYTF. CDR3 sequence (DNA): TGTGCCAGCAGTTACTCTGGGTCTGGGGACAGGCTCTACACCTTC.

The V and J genes are TRBV6-1 and TRBJ1-1, with D maybe TRBD1 (6 bases). V lost 7 bases and J lost 1, with 16 bases in between. The CDR3 covers 15 residues. From germline, CDR1 is MNHNS and CDR2 SASEGT. CDR3 in amino acids: CASTFAQGGNTEAFF. CDR3 nucleotide sequence: TGTGCCAGCACCTTCGCACAGGGTGGGAACACTGAAGCTTTCTTT.

The gene calls are TRBV6-1 and TRBJ2-7; 9 bases line up with TRBD2. This CDR3 region has 16 residues. Germline V CDR1 and CDR2: MNHNS, SASEGT. The V segment lost 3 bases and the J segment 2 bases; nucleotides outside the gene matches: 8. CDR3 residues: CASSDPSGGTPYEQYF. The CDR3 coding sequence is TGTGCCAGCAGTGACCCCAGCGGGGGGACGCCCTACGAGCAGTACTTC.

CDR3 region: CASSLVGVGGEAFF. CDR3 DNA: TGCGCCAGCAGCTTGGTCGGGGTCGGTGGTGAAGCTTTCTTT. The chain couples TRBV5-1 to TRBJ1-1, with unresolved D. Germline loops: CDR1 SGHRS, CDR2 YFSETQ. The CDR3 sequence is 14 residues long. V lost 0 bases to trimming and J lost 7 bases, with 13 bases between them.

The chain joins TRBV6-1 to TRBJ2-3, with 15 bases lining up with TRBD2. J gave up 8 bases and V 3 bases, and 6 bases lay outside the gene matches. Per germline, CDR1 MNHNS and CDR2 SASEGT. CDR3 length equals 16 residues. In nucleotides, the CDR3 is TGTGCCAGCAGTGACAGGACTAGCGGGGGGGCCGTTACGCAGTATTTT. Protein product: CASSDRTSGGAVTQYF.

In this sample, this clone turned up once. The identical CDR3 is also encoded by other nucleotide sequences in the sample. CDR3 nucleotide sequence: TGCGCCAGCAGCTTGGATGGCAGTAGCACAGATACGCAGTATTTT. This sequence encodes CASSLDGSSTDTQYF. The chain is built from TRBV5-1 and TRBJ2-3; D is ambiguous. CDR1 SGHRS and CDR2 YFSETQ come from the germline V gene. Trimming took off 0 bases at V and 0 bases at J, with 8 bases between the two ends. The CDR3 sequence is 15 residues long.

The chain has TRBV5-1 and TRBJ1-1; D gene uncertain. Germline values: CDR1 SGHRS, CDR2 YFSETQ. CDR3 length equals 14 residues. V dropped 0 bases and J dropped 5 bases, with 11 bases sitting between them. CDR3 coding DNA: TGCGCCAGCAGCTTGGCCGGGGTACGGACTGAAGCTTTCTTT. Its protein is CASSLAGVRTEAFF. The full variable domain, rest sourced from reference TRBV5-1 and TRBJ1-1, is KAGVTQTPRYLIKTRGQQVTLSCSPISGHRSVSWYQQTPGQGLQFLFEYFSETQRNKGNFPGRFSGRQFSNSRSEMNVSTLELGDSALYLCASSLAGVRTEAFFGQGTRLTVV.

The gene calls are TRBV19 and TRBJ2-5; D is possibly TRBD2 (5 bases). The V end was cut by 5 bases, the J end by 1 base, with 14 bases between. The germline gives CDR1 LNHDA, CDR2 SQIVND (reference sequence). There are 15 residues in the CDR3. CDR3 DNA sequence: TGTGCCAGTAGTCGCGCCGGGGTTGGCCAAGAGACCCAGTACTTC. As protein: CASSRAGVGQETQYF.

As for this clone: One end of the junction varies from germline; a read error may be responsible. The V and J genes are TRBV7-6 and TRBJ1-1; D ambiguous. From germline, CDR1 is SGHVS and CDR2 FNYEAQ. This CDR3 contains 13 residues. The DNA for the CDR3 is TGTGTCAGCAGCTTAGGCAGGAACACTGAAGCTTTCTTT. Its protein is CVSSLGRNTEAFF. The full variable domain, with the rest looked up from reference TRBV7-6 and TRBJ1-1, is GAGVSQSPRYKVTKRGQDVALRCDPISGHVSLYWYRQALGQGPEFLTYFNYEAQQDKSGLPNDRFSAERPEGSISTLTIQRTEQRDSAMYRCVSSLGRNTEAFFGQGTRLTVV.

This clone was counted only a few times. Here the CDR3 reads CASPRGTEAFF. DNA of the CDR3: TGTGCCTCCCCCCGGGGCACTGAAGCTTTCTTT. V and J are TRBV28 and TRBJ1-1; no definite D call. The ends were cut back, 11 bases at V and 4 bases at J, with 11 bases in the middle. This CDR3 has 11 residues. Germline CDR1 is MDHEN and CDR2 is SYDVKM.

V gene TRBV2 combines with J gene TRBJ2-3, with TRBD2 identical over 12 bases. From germline, CDR1 is SNHLY and CDR2 FYNNEI. V shed 6 bases and J 1 base; nucleotides not matched to a gene: 5. This CDR3 is 16 amino acids long. This CDR3 is CASRRRTSGGTDTQYF. As DNA, the CDR3 is TGTGCCAGCAGGCGGAGGACTAGCGGGGGCACAGATACGCAGTATTTT. The variable domain in full, with the rest retrieved from reference TRBV2 and TRBJ2-3, is EPEVTQTPSHQVTQMGQEVILRCVPISNHLYFYWYRQILGQKVEFLVSFYNNEISEKSEIFDDQFSVERPDGSNFTLKIRSTKLEDSAMYFCASRRRTSGGTDTQYFGPGTRLTVL.

This chain uses TRBV6-5 with TRBJ1-2, with a weak D call TRBD1 (6 bases). The CDR3 has 15 residues. Germline V gene lookup returns CDR1 MNHEY and CDR2 SVGAGI. Trimming stripped 6 bases from V and 8 bases from J, with 22 bases between. The CDR3 DNA reads as TGTGCCAGCAGCAGTGGGACACAGTCAGTTCGGGGCTACACCTTC. Encoded protein: CASSSGTQSVRGYTF.

The chain combines TRBV25-1 with TRBJ1-1; 9 bases map to TRBD1. V lost 6 bases to trimming and J lost 7 bases; unmatched junction nucleotides: 9. Looked up from germline, CDR1 is MGHDK and CDR2 is SYGVNS. The CDR3 runs 14 residues. DNA for the CDR3: TGTGCCAGCAGGAGCGACAGGGGGTATCTTGAAGCTTTCTTT. Its translation: CASRSDRGYLEAFF.

This clone was counted only a few times. The chain links TRBV4-1 to TRBJ1-1; D gene ambiguous. The CDR3 is 13 amino acids. CDR1 MGHRA and CDR2 YSYEKL come from the germline V gene. The V end lost 1 base, the J end lost 1 base, and 4 bases lay between the germline ends. The CDR3: CASSQGGNTEAFF. CDR3 in DNA: TGCGCCAGCAGCCAAGGAGGGAACACTGAAGCTTTCTTT.

The genes are TRBV5-6 and TRBJ1-1, with D unclear. Trimming stripped 0 bases from V and 0 bases from J, with 9 bases between. The length of the CDR3 is 15 residues. CDR1 is SGHDT, CDR2 YYEEEE, per germline. The CDR3 is CASSLVSGMNTEAFF. For the CDR3, the DNA is TGTGCCAGCAGCTTGGTATCTGGCATGAACACTGAAGCTTTCTTT.